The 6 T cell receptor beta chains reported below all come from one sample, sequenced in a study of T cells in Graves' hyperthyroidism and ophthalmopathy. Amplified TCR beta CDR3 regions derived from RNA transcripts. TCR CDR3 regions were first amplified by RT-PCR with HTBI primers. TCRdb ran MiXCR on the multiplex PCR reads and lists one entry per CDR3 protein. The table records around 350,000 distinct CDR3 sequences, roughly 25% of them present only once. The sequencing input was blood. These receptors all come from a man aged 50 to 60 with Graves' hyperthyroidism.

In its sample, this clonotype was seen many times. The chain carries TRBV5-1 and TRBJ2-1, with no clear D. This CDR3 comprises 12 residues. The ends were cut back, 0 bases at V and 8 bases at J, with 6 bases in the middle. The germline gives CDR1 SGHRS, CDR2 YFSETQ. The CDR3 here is CASSLVGDEQFF. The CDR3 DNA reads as TGCGCCAGCAGCTTGGTTGGGGATGAGCAGTTCTTC.

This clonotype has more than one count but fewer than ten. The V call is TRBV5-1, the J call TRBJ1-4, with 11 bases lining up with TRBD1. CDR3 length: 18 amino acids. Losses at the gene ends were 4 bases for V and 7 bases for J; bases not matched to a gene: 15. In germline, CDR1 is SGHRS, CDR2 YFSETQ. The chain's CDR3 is CASSLTYRDRGVGEKLFF. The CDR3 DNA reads TGCGCCAGCAGCCTCACGTACCGGGACAGGGGGGTTGGTGAAAAACTGTTTTTT.

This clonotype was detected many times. CDR3 coding DNA: TGTGCCAGCAGCTTACGTCTAGCACGCGATGCAGATACGCAGTATTTT. Its protein is CASSLRLARDADTQYF. The V and J genes are TRBV11-2 and TRBJ2-3, with D perhaps matching TRBD2 (5 bases). Trimming left V 2 bases short and J 4 bases short, with 16 bases between. The CDR3 covers 16 residues. Germline V lookup: CDR1 SGHAT, CDR2 FQNNGV.

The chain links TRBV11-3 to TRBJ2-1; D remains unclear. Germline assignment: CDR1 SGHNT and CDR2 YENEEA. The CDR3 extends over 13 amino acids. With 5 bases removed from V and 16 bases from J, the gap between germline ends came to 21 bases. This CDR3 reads CASSPRLSPTQFF. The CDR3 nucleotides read TGTGCCAGCAGCCCGAGACTGAGTCCGACGCAATTCTTC.

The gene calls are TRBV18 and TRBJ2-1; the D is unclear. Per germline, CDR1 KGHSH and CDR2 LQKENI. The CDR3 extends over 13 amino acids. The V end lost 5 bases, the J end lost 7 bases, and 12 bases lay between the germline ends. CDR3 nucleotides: TGTGCCAGCTCATTCCGGACCGATAATGAGCAGTTCTTC. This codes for CASSFRTDNEQFF. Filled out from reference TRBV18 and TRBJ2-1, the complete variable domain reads NAGVMQNPRHLVRRRGQEARLRCSPMKGHSHVYWYRQLPEEGLKFMVYLQKENIIDESGMPKERFSAEFPKEGPSILRIQQVVRGDSAAYFCASSFRTDNEQFFGPGTRLTVL.

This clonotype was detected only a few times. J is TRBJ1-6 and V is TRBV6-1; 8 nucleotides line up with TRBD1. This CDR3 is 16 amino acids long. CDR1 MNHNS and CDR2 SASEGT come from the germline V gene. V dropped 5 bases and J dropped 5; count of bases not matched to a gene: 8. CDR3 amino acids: CASSRTWDRNNSPLHF. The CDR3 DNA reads TGTGCCAGCAGTCGAACTTGGGACAGGAATAATTCACCCCTCCACTTT.